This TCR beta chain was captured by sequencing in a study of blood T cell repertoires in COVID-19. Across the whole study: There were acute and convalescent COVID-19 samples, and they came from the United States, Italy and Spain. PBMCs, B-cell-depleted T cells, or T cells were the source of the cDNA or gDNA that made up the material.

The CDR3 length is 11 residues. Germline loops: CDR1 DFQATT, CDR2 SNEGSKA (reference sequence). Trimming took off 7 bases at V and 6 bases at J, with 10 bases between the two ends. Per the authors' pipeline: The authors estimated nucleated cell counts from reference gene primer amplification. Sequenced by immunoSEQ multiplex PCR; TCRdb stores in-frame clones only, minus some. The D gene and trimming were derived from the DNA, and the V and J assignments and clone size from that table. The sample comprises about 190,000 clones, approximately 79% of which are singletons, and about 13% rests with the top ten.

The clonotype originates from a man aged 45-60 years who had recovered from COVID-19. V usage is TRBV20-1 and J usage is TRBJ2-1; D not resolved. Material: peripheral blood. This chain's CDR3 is CSGGRSNEQFF. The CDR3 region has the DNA TGCAGTGGCGGCAGATCCAATGAGCAGTTCTTC.